The clone carrying this TCR beta chain was observed at least ten times. Its target is unknown. The data were obtained in a study of T cells in Graves' hyperthyroidism and ophthalmopathy. The study's findings and limits: The model made its ophthalmopathy prediction, and onset followed a median about 5.9 months later.

Every diagnosis used clinical symptoms, serum thyroxine and TRAb, thyroid ultrasound and orbital computed tomography. Authors of the study amplified TCR beta CDR3 regions from RNA transcripts. When the TCR CDR3 underwent first-round RT-PCR, the HTBI primer set was used. TCRdb ran MiXCR on the multiplex PCR reads and lists one entry per CDR3 protein. The data hold a few hundred thousand distinct CDR3 sequences, with 14% observed a single time. V lost 5 bases and J lost 8, with 15 bases in between. The CDR3 length is 14 residues. The sequenced sample consisted of blood. The source of this sequence is a woman aged 25 to 39 with Graves' ophthalmopathy. The J gene is TRBJ1-4, the V gene TRBV12-3 or TRBV12-4, with a possible D match to TRBD1 (5 bases). As DNA, the CDR3 is TGTGCCAGCAGTCTGAGGGGATCTGGGGAAAAACTGTTTTTT. Translated, it gives CASSLRGSGEKLFF.